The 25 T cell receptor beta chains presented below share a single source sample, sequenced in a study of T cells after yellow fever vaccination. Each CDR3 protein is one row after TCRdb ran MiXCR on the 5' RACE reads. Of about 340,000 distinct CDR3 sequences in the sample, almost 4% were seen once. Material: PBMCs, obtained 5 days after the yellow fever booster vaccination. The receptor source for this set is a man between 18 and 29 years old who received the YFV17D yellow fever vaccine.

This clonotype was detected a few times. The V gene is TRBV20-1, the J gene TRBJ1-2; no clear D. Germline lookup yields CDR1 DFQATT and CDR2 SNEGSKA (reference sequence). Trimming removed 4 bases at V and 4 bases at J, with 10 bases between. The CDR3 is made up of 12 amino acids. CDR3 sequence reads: CSANSGTYGYTF. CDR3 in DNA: TGCAGTGCTAATTCCGGCACCTATGGCTACACCTTC.

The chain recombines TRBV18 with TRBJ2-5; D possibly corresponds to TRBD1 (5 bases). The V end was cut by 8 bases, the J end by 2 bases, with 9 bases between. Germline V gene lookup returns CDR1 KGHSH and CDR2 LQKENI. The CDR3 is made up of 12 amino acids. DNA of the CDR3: TGTGCCAGCACACGACAGCAAGAGACCCAGTACTTC. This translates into CASTRQQETQYF.

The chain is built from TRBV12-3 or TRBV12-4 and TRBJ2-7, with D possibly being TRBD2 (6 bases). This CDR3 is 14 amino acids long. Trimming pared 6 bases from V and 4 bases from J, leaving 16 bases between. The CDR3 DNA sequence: TGTGCCAGCAGCATTGGTACTAGCCAGTACGAGCAGTACTTC. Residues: CASSIGTSQYEQYF.

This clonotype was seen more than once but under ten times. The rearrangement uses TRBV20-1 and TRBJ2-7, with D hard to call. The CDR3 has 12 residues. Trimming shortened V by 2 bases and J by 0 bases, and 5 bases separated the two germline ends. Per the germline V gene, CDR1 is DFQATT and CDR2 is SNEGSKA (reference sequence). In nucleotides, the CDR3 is TGCAGTGCTAGACAGGCCTCCTACGAGCAGTACTTC. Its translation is CSARQASYEQYF.

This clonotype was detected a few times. The CDR3 sequence: CSVEDPVGTDTEAFF. The CDR3 region has the DNA TGCAGCGTTGAAGACCCCGTGGGGACAGACACTGAAGCTTTCTTT. The V gene is TRBV29-1, the J gene TRBJ1-1; 7 bases align to TRBD1. Germline V gives CDR1 SQVTM, CDR2 ANQGSEA. J was trimmed by 3 bases and V by 0 bases; bases with no gene match: 7. The length of the CDR3 is 15 residues.

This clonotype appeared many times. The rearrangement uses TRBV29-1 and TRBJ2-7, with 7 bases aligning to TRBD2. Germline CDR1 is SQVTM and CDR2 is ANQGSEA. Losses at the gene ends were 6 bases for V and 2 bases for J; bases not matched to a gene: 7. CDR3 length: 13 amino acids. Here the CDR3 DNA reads TGCAGCGTCTTGGGAGGGCAAGCCTACGAGCAGTACTTC. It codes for CSVLGGQAYEQYF.

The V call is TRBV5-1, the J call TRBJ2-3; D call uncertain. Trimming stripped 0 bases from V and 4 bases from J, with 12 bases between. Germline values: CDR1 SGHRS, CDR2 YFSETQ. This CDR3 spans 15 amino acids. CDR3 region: CASSLGSTGPDTQYF. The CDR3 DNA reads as TGCGCCAGCAGCTTGGGGTCCACTGGGCCAGATACGCAGTATTTT.

CDR3 bases: TGCAGTGCTAGAGACGTAAGGGGAGGGACCCCCCCCTACGAGCAGTACTTC. This gives the protein CSARDVRGGTPPYEQYF. This chain uses TRBV20-1 with TRBJ2-7; 7 positions match TRBD2. With 0 bases clipped from V and 2 bases from J, the junction kept 13 bases outside the gene matches. The CDR3 runs 17 residues. The V gene's germline CDR1 is DFQATT and CDR2 SNEGSKA (reference sequence).

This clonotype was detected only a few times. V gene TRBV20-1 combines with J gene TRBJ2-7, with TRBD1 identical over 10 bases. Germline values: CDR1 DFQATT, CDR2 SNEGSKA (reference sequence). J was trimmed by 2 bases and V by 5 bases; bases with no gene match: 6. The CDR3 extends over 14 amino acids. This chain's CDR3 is CSAWDRGGTYEQYV. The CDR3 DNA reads TGCAGTGCTTGGGACAGGGGCGGCACCTACGAGCAGTACGTC.

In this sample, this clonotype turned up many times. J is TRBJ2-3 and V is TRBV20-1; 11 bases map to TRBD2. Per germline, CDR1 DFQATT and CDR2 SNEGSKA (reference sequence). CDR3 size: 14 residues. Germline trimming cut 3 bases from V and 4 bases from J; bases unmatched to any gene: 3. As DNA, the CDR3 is TGCAGTGCTAGTGATAGCGGGGGGGCAGATACGCAGTATTTT. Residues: CSASDSGGADTQYF.

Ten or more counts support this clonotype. The DNA of the CDR3 is TGTGCCACCAGCAGAGTGGCCCTCCAGCCCCAAGAGACCCAGTACTTC. This encodes CATSRVALQPQETQYF. The chain combines TRBV15 with TRBJ2-5; no clear D. The CDR3 covers 16 residues. In germline, CDR1 is LNHNV, CDR2 YYDKDF (reference sequence). V shed 1 base and J shed 1 base, with 13 bases lying between them.

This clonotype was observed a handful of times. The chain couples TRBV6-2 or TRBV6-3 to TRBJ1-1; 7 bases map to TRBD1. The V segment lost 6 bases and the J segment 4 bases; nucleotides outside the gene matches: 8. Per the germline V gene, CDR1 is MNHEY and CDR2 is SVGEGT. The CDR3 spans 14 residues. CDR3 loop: CASSRGTAATEAFF. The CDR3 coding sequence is TGTGCCAGCAGCCGCGGGACAGCAGCCACTGAAGCTTTCTTT.

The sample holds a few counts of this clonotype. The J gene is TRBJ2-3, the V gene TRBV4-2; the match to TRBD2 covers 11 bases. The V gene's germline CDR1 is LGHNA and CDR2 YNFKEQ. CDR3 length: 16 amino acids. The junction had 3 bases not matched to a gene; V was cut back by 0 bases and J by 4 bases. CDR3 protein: CASSQDASGGPDTQYF. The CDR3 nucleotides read TGTGCCAGCAGCCAAGATGCTAGCGGGGGGCCAGATACGCAGTATTTT.

The CDR3 DNA follows: TGTGCCATCAGAGACCGAGGGGCTAATTCACCCCTCCACTTT. Protein: CAIRDRGANSPLHF. The V call is TRBV10-3, the J call TRBJ1-6; D is perhaps TRBD1 (5 bases). The germline V gene encodes CDR1 ENHRY and CDR2 SYGVKD. The CDR3 runs 14 residues. Deletions cut 6 bases from V and 6 bases from J, with 12 bases between.

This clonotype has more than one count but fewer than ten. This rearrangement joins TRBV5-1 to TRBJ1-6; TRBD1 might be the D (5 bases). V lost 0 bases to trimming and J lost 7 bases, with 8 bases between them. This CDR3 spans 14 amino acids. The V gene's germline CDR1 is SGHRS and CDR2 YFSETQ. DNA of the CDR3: TGCGCCAGCAGCTTGGATGCAGGGAATTCACCCCTCCACTTT. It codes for CASSLDAGNSPLHF.

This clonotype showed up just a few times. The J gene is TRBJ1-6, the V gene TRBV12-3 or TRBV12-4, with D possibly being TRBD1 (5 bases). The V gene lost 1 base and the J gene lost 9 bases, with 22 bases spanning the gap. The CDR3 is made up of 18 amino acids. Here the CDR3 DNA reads TGTGCCAGCAGTTTAGTCTCCCTAAGGCGACAGTCGGGTTCACCCCTCCACTTT. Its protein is CASSLVSLRRQSGSPLHF.

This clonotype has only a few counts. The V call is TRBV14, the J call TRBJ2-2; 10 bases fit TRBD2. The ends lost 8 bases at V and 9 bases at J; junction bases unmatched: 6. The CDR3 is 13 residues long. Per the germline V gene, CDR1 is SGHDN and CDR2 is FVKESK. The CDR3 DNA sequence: TGTGCCAGCGGGACTAGCGCGAACTGGGAGCTGTTTTTT. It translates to CASGTSANWELFF.

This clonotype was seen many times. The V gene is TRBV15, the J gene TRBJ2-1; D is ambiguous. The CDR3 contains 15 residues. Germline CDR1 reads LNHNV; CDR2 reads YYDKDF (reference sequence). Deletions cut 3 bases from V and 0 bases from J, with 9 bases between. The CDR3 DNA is TGTGCCACCAGCAGGGGCAAGAGCTCCTACAATGAGCAGTTCTTC. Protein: CATSRGKSSYNEQFF.

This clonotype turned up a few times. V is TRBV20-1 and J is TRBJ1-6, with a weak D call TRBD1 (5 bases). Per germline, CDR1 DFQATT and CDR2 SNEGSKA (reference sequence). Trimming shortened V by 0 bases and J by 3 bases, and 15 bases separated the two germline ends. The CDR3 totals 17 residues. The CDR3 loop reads CSAREQAGGFYNSPLHF. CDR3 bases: TGCAGTGCTAGAGAGCAGGCGGGGGGTTTCTATAATTCACCCCTCCACTTT.

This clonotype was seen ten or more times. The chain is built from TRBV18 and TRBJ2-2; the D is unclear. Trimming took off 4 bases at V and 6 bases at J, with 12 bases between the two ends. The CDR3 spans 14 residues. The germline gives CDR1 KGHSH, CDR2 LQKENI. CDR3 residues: CASSLQAAPGELFF. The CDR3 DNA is TGTGCCAGCTCACTGCAGGCAGCCCCCGGGGAGCTGTTTTTT.

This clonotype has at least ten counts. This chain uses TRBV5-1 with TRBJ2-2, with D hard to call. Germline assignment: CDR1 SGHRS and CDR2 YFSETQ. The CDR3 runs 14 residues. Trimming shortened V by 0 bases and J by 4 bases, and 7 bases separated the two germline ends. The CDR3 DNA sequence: TGCGCCAGCAGCTTGGCGGATCTCACCGGGGAGCTGTTTTTT. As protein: CASSLADLTGELFF.

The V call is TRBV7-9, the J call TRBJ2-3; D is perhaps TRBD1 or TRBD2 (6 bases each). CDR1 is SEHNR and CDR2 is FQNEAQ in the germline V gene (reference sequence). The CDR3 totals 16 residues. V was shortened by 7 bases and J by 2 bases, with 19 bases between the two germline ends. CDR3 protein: CASIKSGGRLTDTQYF. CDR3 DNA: TGTGCCAGCATCAAAAGTGGGGGGCGACTCACAGATACGCAGTATTTT.

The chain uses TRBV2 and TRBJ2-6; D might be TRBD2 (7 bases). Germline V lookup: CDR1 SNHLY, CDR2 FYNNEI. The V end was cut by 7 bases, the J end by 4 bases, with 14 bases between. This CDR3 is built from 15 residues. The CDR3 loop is CASMGGPWGANVLTF. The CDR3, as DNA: TGTGCCAGCATGGGGGGGCCCTGGGGGGCCAACGTCCTGACTTTC.

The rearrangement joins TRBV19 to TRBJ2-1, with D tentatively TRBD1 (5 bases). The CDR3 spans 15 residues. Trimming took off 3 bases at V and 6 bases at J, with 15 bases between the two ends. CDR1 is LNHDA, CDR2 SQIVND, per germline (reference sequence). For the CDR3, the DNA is TGTGCCAGTAGTATTGACAGATACCTTCGCAATGAGCAGTTCTTC. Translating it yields CASSIDRYLRNEQFF.

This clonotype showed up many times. In nucleotides, the CDR3 is TGCGCCAGCAGCTTGACAGGGATCTACGAGCAGTACTTC. Translating it yields CASSLTGIYEQYF. V usage is TRBV5-1 and J usage is TRBJ2-7; D possibly corresponds to TRBD1 (6 bases). V lost 1 base and J 3 bases, leaving 8 bases between the germline ends. This CDR3 region has 13 residues. Germline CDR1 is SGHRS and CDR2 is YFSETQ.